Following are 28 T cell receptor beta chains from one sample sequenced in a study of cytomegalovirus exposure and HLA in healthy donors (dated by TCRdb to 2016 to 2017). Library preparation was by the immunoSEQ multiplex PCR assay. TCRdb stores this immuneACCESS table with in-frame sequences only. Part of the clones is absent; in the studies checked, under half of the shortfall reflects unresolved V genes, and no reason is known for the rest. Within this sample are approximately 100,000 clones, with more than 85% of them counted one time only. The ten top clones hold approximately 6.3% of the sample. The specimen was PBMCs. The receptor source for this set is a man younger than 35 in good health and CMV-seropositive.

The chain carries TRBV5-1 and TRBJ2-3; TRBD2 matches 9 bases. The CDR3 spans 17 residues. V was pared by 2 bases and J by 0 bases, with 7 bases of the junction left unmatched. Germline V gene data show CDR1 as SGHRS and CDR2 as YFSETQ. CDR3 amino acids: CASSFRATSGSTDTQYF. CDR3 sequence (DNA): TGCGCCAGCAGCTTCAGGGCCACTAGCGGGAGCACAGATACGCAGTATTTT.

Points on this clone: The sample has other DNA sequences that encode this CDR3 too. This chain uses TRBV7-2 with TRBJ2-7; TRBD1 aligns across 7 bases. V lost 5 bases, J lost 3 bases, and 4 bases stayed unmatched. The V gene's germline CDR1 is SGHTA and CDR2 FQGNSA. The CDR3 runs to 13 residues. The CDR3 bases are TGTGCCAGCAGCCTGGGACAGTTCTACGAGCAGTACTTC. This sequence encodes CASSLGQFYEQYF.

This chain links TRBV6-5 with TRBJ2-1, with 9 positions matching TRBD2. Germline V lookup: CDR1 MNHEY, CDR2 SVGAGI. Trimming took 2 bases from V and 9 from J; bases not matched to a gene: 8. This CDR3 spans 15 amino acids. The CDR3 protein is CASSYRPGLASEQFF. As DNA, the CDR3 is TGTGCCAGCAGTTACCGGCCGGGACTAGCAAGTGAGCAGTTCTTC.

In its sample, this clone was seen once. The CDR3 region has the DNA TGTGCCAGCAGTGGACAGGGGGGCTCCTACGAGCAGTACTTC. Translating it yields CASSGQGGSYEQYF. The V and J genes are TRBV2 and TRBJ2-7; 9 nucleotides line up with TRBD1. The germline V gene has CDR1 SNHLY and CDR2 FYNNEI. The V gene end was trimmed by 4 bases and the J gene end by 0 bases; junction bases not matched to a gene: 1. The CDR3 has 14 amino acids.

The chain uses TRBV4-2 and TRBJ2-2; 7 nucleotides match TRBD2. The J segment lost 6 bases and the V segment lost 8 bases, leaving 12 bases of the junction unmatched. Per the germline V gene, CDR1 is LGHNA and CDR2 is YNFKEQ. The length of the CDR3 is 15 residues. The CDR3 sequence: CASGTGTTVSGELFF. The CDR3 DNA sequence: TGTGCCAGCGGAACCGGGACTACTGTGTCCGGGGAGCTGTTTTTT.

The chain employs TRBV28 and TRBJ2-1; TRBD1 matches 8 bases. The germline V gene has CDR1 MDHEN and CDR2 SYDVKM. V was pared by 2 bases and J by 4 bases, with 4 bases of the junction left unmatched. There are 15 residues in the CDR3. In DNA, the CDR3 is TGTGCCAGCAGTTTAGCCGGACAGGGATACAATGAGCAGTTCTTC. Encoded protein: CASSLAGQGYNEQFF.

The V call is TRBV18, the J call TRBJ1-2; D is unclear. V lost 3 bases, J lost 0 bases, and 8 bases lay in between. CDR1 KGHSH and CDR2 LQKENI come from the germline V gene. This CDR3 has 14 amino acids. In DNA form, the CDR3 reads TGTGCCAGCTCACCTCGAGAGCCTAACTATGGCTACACCTTC. It specifies CASSPREPNYGYTF.

J is TRBJ2-5 and V is TRBV9, with TRBD1 identical over 7 bases. In germline, CDR1 is SGDLS, CDR2 YYNGEE. This CDR3 region has 14 residues. The V gene end was trimmed by 3 bases and the J gene end by 5 bases; junction bases not matched to a gene: 7. As DNA, the CDR3 is TGTGCCAGCAGCGACTTACAGGGGCAGGAGACCCAGTACTTC. Translation: CASSDLQGQETQYF.

V usage is TRBV15 and J usage is TRBJ2-1; 8 nucleotides align to TRBD2. Trimming at V came to 0 bases and at J to 7 bases, leaving 2 bases not matched to a gene. There are 14 residues in the CDR3. CDR1 and CDR2 (germline): LNHNV, YYDKDF (reference sequence). The CDR3 sequence: CATSREAGGNEQFF. Here the CDR3 DNA reads TGTGCCACCAGCAGAGAGGCGGGAGGAAATGAGCAGTTCTTC.

V usage is TRBV7-2 and J usage is TRBJ2-1; 13 bases are a match to TRBD2. Germline lookup yields CDR1 SGHTA and CDR2 FQGNSA. V lost 5 bases, J lost 9 bases, and 4 bases stayed unmatched. The CDR3 is 14 amino acids. CDR3 region: CASSPLAGGVEQFF. The CDR3 DNA reads TGTGCCAGCAGCCCACTAGCGGGAGGGGTTGAGCAGTTCTTC.

This chain connects TRBV10-2 to TRBJ2-1, with 11 bases identical to TRBD2. This CDR3 region has 12 residues. With V trimmed by 9 bases and J by 10 bases, 5 bases remained unmatched. Germline V lookup: CDR1 WSHSY, CDR2 SAAADI. This chain's CDR3 is CASRGLAEEQFF. The CDR3 DNA reads as TGCGCCAGTAGGGGACTAGCGGAAGAGCAGTTCTTC.

V and J are TRBV18 and TRBJ1-2; 12 bases align to TRBD1. V dropped 3 bases and J dropped 8; count of bases not matched to a gene: 7. The CDR3 is made up of 15 amino acids. Germline CDR1 and CDR2: KGHSH and LQKENI. CDR3 in DNA: TGTGCCAGCTCACCGGCGGGACAGGGGGCTTACGGCTACACCTTC. Residues: CASSPAGQGAYGYTF.

The chain uses TRBV7-8 and TRBJ2-6, with a weak D call TRBD2 (5 bases). The germline gives CDR1 SGHVS, CDR2 FQNEAQ. This CDR3 is 19 amino acids long. The germline V and J ends were trimmed by 1 base and 0 bases, with 16 bases remaining between them. CDR3 sequence (DNA): TGTGCCAGCAGCTTAGGGCGATTCGGACTCCCCTCTGGGGCCAACGTCCTGACTTTC. Its translation: CASSLGRFGLPSGANVLTF.

This clone has a single count. The chain is built from TRBV5-4 and TRBJ2-3; D is possibly TRBD2 (6 bases). Trimming stripped 4 bases from V and 0 bases from J, with 9 bases between. The germline V gene encodes CDR1 SGHNT and CDR2 YYREEE (reference sequence). The CDR3 loop spans 14 amino acids. CDR3 loop: CASSRDSSTDTQYF. The CDR3 region has the DNA TGTGCCAGCAGCCGGGACTCCAGCACAGATACGCAGTATTTT.

The rearrangement uses TRBV10-1 and TRBJ2-5; unclear D gene. This CDR3 comprises 13 residues. Trimming cost V 4 bases and J 2 bases, with 8 bases left between them. Germline V gene data show CDR1 as WNHNN and CDR2 as SYGVQD (reference sequence). CDR3 region: CASSVTIQETQYF. As DNA, the CDR3 is TGCGCCAGCAGTGTAACTATTCAAGAGACCCAGTACTTC.

The rearrangement uses TRBV7-2 and TRBJ2-1; no firm D call. The CDR3 covers 12 residues. Germline CDR1 SGHTA, CDR2 FQGNSA. V was pared by 2 bases and J by 5 bases, with 4 bases between. CDR3 amino acids: CASSLINNEQFF. The CDR3, as DNA: TGTGCCAGCAGCTTAATTAACAATGAGCAGTTCTTC. The whole variable domain, filled in from reference TRBV7-2 and TRBJ2-1, reads GAGVSQSPSNKVTEKGKDVELRCDPISGHTALYWYRQSLGQGLEFLIYFQGNSAPDKSGLPSDRFSAERTGGSVSTLTIQRTQQEDSAVYLCASSLINNEQFFGPGTRLTVL.

The gene calls are TRBV6-1 and TRBJ2-1; D call uncertain. CDR3 length: 12 amino acids. The germline V and J ends were trimmed by 2 bases and 6 bases, with 5 bases remaining between them. The germline gives CDR1 MNHNS, CDR2 SASEGT. CDR3 region: CASSEPGNEQFF. CDR3 DNA: TGTGCCAGCAGTGAACCGGGCAATGAGCAGTTCTTC.

The J gene is TRBJ2-3, the V gene TRBV28; 10 positions match TRBD2. Germline values: CDR1 MDHEN, CDR2 SYDVKM. The CDR3 has 15 amino acids. The ends lost 7 bases at V and 3 bases at J; junction bases unmatched: 7. CDR3 region: CASMGLAFVTDTQYF. The CDR3 region has the DNA TGTGCCAGCATGGGACTAGCGTTTGTGACAGATACGCAGTATTTT.

V and J are TRBV11-3 and TRBJ2-1, with D tentatively TRBD2 (5 bases). Between the trimmed V and J ends, which lost 6 bases and 6 bases, there was a span of 15 bases. This CDR3 comprises 14 residues. From germline, CDR1 is SGHNT and CDR2 YENEEA. The CDR3 nucleotides are TGTGCCAGCAGTCGAGGGAGCAAGCCCAATGAGCAGTTCTTC. Translation gives CASSRGSKPNEQFF. Full variable domain (rest looked up from reference TRBV11-3 and TRBJ2-1): EAGVVQSPRYKIIEKKQPVAFWCNPISGHNTLYWYLQNLGQGPELLIRYENEEAVDDSQLPKDRFSAERLKGVDSTLKIQPAELGDSAVYLCASSRGSKPNEQFFGPGTRLTVL.

The rearrangement uses TRBV19 and TRBJ2-2, with D possibly TRBD2 on 7 matching bases. With 9 bases removed from V and 4 bases from J, the gap between germline ends came to 15 bases. The CDR3 has 14 amino acids. Germline lookup yields CDR1 LNHDA and CDR2 SQIVND (reference sequence). The CDR3 coding sequence is TGTGCCAGCAAGGGGGGGCCGGGCACCGGGGAGCTGTTTTTT. Translating gives CASKGGPGTGELFF.

The genes are TRBV25-1 and TRBJ2-1, with 7 bases fitting TRBD1. Trimming cost V 4 bases and J 6 bases; bases outside gene matches: 3. The CDR3 totals 13 residues. Germline loops: CDR1 MGHDK, CDR2 SYGVNS. CDR3 sequence (DNA): TGTGCCAGCAGTGGGGGGACAGTCAATGAGCAGTTCTTC. Protein sequence: CASSGGTVNEQFF.

V gene TRBV6-1 combines with J gene TRBJ1-4; possible D gene TRBD1, 5 bases. The V gene lost 2 bases and the J gene lost 6 bases, with 13 bases spanning the gap. Looked up from germline, CDR1 is MNHNS and CDR2 is SASEGT. The CDR3 is 15 residues long. The chain's CDR3 is CASSESWGGDEKLFF. Here the CDR3 DNA reads TGTGCCAGCAGTGAATCGTGGGGCGGGGATGAAAAACTGTTTTTT.

In its sample, this clone was seen a few times. The chain has TRBV5-1 and TRBJ2-1; 10 bases agree with TRBD1. CDR3 length: 15 residues. After removal of 3 bases from V and 4 bases from J, the junction contained 4 bases not matched to a gene. CDR1 SGHRS and CDR2 YFSETQ come from the germline V gene. The CDR3 nucleotides are TGCGCCAGCAGCTCGGGACAGGGGTTGTACAATGAGCAGTTCTTC. This translates into CASSSGQGLYNEQFF.

This clone was counted between two and nine times. The V gene is TRBV5-1, the J gene TRBJ2-5; 8 bases agree with TRBD1. The CDR3 extends over 15 amino acids. Per the germline V gene, CDR1 is SGHRS and CDR2 is YFSETQ. The ends lost 5 bases at V and 5 bases at J; junction bases unmatched: 11. CDR3 DNA: TGCGCCAGCAGAAGGACAGGGAATATCGGCGAGACCCAGTACTTC. It translates to CASRRTGNIGETQYF.

The chain recombines TRBV7-3 with TRBJ1-1, with 9 bases lining up with TRBD1. The trim removed 2 bases at V and 3 bases at J, leaving 4 bases unmatched. Germline V gene data show CDR1 as SGHTA and CDR2 as FQGTGA. The CDR3 sequence is 15 residues long. This chain's CDR3 is CASSLGDRGYTEAFF. The CDR3 DNA reads as TGTGCCAGCAGCTTAGGTGACAGGGGGTACACTGAAGCTTTCTTT.

The V call is TRBV10-3, the J call TRBJ2-7, with D possibly being TRBD1 (7 bases). This CDR3 has 16 residues. Germline V CDR1 and CDR2: ENHRY, SYGVKD. Between the trimmed V and J ends, which lost 4 bases and 7 bases, there was a span of 23 bases. Here the CDR3 reads CAISGLSSGAGGEQYF. Written as DNA, the CDR3 is TGTGCCATCAGTGGACTAAGTAGCGGAGCAGGGGGGGAGCAGTACTTC.

V usage is TRBV19 and J usage is TRBJ2-1, with TRBD2 as a possible D gene (6 bases). This CDR3 contains 17 residues. CDR1 LNHDA and CDR2 SQIVND come from the germline V gene (reference sequence). V was pared by 2 bases and J by 0 bases, with 14 bases between. The CDR3 region is CASSIIRAGISYNEQFF. CDR3 DNA sequence: TGTGCCAGTAGTATAATTCGCGCGGGAATCTCCTACAATGAGCAGTTCTTC.

The chain uses TRBV28 and TRBJ2-3, with D possibly matching TRBD1 (5 bases). V gave up 4 bases and J gave up 5 bases, with 7 bases separating them. CDR1 is MDHEN and CDR2 is SYDVKM in the germline V gene. The CDR3 totals 12 residues. The CDR3 loop reads CASSSQGDTQYF. The CDR3 coding sequence is TGTGCCAGCAGTTCGCAGGGAGATACGCAGTATTTT.